These 17 T cell receptor beta chains were sequenced from one sample in a study of response to subunit inactivated influenza vaccine. TCRdb reprocessed the RT-PCR reads with MiXCR, giving one entry per CDR3 protein. The sample carries approximately 570,000 distinct CDR3 sequences, less than 10% recorded once. The sequenced sample was PBMCs from blood, obtained roughly 24 months after vaccination. The receptor set was obtained from a man aged 45-69 years who received an inactivated influenza vaccine.

This clonotype came up many times. The chain has TRBV3-1 and TRBJ1-6; 7 bases are a match to TRBD1. The germline V gene has CDR1 LGHDT and CDR2 YNNKEL (reference sequence). The ends lost 5 bases at V and 2 bases at J; junction bases unmatched: 6. This CDR3 spans 16 amino acids. For the CDR3, the DNA is TGTGCCAGCAGCGGAACCGGGACAGCCTATAATTCACCCCTCCACTTT. Protein product: CASSGTGTAYNSPLHF.

The table lists this clonotype with many counts. V is TRBV24-1 and J is TRBJ2-7; perhaps TRBD1 as D (5 bases). The CDR3 loop spans 14 amino acids. CDR1 KGHDR and CDR2 SFDVKD come from the germline V gene. V was cut by 5 bases and J by 0 bases, with 10 bases left in between. The CDR3 DNA reads TGTGCCACCAGTGGTGGGGCCAACTCCTACGAGCAGTACTTC. As protein: CATSGGANSYEQYF.

This clonotype was counted at least ten times. The rearrangement joins TRBV20-1 to TRBJ2-4; D remains ambiguous. Germline lookup yields CDR1 DFQATT and CDR2 SNEGSKA (reference sequence). The CDR3 spans 11 residues. V was shortened by 7 bases and J by 1 base, with 5 bases between the two germline ends. The CDR3 sequence is CSVFAKNIQYF. CDR3 bases: TGCAGTGTGTTTGCCAAAAACATTCAGTACTTC.

The chain has TRBV9 and TRBJ1-1; D gene ambiguous. The CDR3 covers 13 residues. The V and J ends lost 0 bases and 7 bases respectively, with 10 bases between them. Germline CDR1 SGDLS, CDR2 YYNGEE. As DNA, the CDR3 is TGTGCCAGCAGCGTAGTTTCTTGGGGTGAAGCTTTCTTT. Its protein product is CASSVVSWGEAFF.

This clonotype has a handful of counts. CDR3 DNA sequence: TGTGCCAGCAGCCACGGGGGGCGATCTAAGACCCAGTACTTC. Protein product: CASSHGGRSKTQYF. The J gene is TRBJ2-5, the V gene TRBV7-2; D is possibly TRBD2 (7 bases). CDR1 is SGHTA, CDR2 FQGNSA, per germline. The CDR3 runs to 14 residues. V shed 5 bases and J shed 6 bases, with 16 bases lying between them.

Ten or more counts support this clonotype. The CDR3 DNA reads as TGCAGTGCTAGACCGAGGAGCTCCTACAATGAGCAGTTCTTC. Protein: CSARPRSSYNEQFF. The chain links TRBV20-1 to TRBJ2-1; no reliable D call. Germline lookup yields CDR1 DFQATT and CDR2 SNEGSKA (reference sequence). V gave up 2 bases and J gave up 0 bases, with 8 bases separating them. The CDR3 runs 14 residues.

This clonotype was detected a few times. V gene TRBV12-3 or TRBV12-4 combines with J gene TRBJ2-1; D is uncertain. Trimming took off 5 bases at V and 9 bases at J, with 17 bases between the two ends. The CDR3 is 14 residues long. CDR3 DNA sequence: TGTGCCAGCAGTATCACGGAGAGCGTTGGTGAGCAGTTCTTC. Its translation: CASSITESVGEQFF.

This clonotype appeared a few times. The gene calls are TRBV20-1 and TRBJ1-5; D is unresolved. V lost 0 bases and J 5 bases, leaving 14 bases between the germline ends. Germline CDR1 reads DFQATT; CDR2 reads SNEGSKA (reference sequence). The CDR3 is made up of 15 amino acids. The CDR3 here is CSARDESFYDQPQHF. CDR3 bases: TGCAGTGCTAGAGATGAATCGTTTTATGATCAGCCCCAGCATTTT.

This clonotype was seen a few times. The rearrangement joins TRBV28 to TRBJ2-1; 13 bases line up with TRBD2. V lost 7 bases to trimming and J lost 9 bases; unmatched junction nucleotides: 6. Germline lookup yields CDR1 MDHEN and CDR2 SYDVKM. The CDR3 totals 14 residues. The CDR3 nucleotides are TGTGCCAGCATCGGACTAGCGGGGGTCGGTGAGCAGTTCTTC. Translating gives CASIGLAGVGEQFF. Filled out from reference TRBV28 and TRBJ2-1, the complete variable domain reads DVKVTQSSRYLVKRTGEKVFLECVQDMDHENMFWYRQDPGLGLRLIYFSYDVKMKEKGDIPEGYSVSREKKERFSLILESASTNQTSMYLCASIGLAGVGEQFFGPGTRLTVL.

This clonotype has a count of ten or more. V usage is TRBV6-1 and J usage is TRBJ2-2; the D gene is possibly TRBD2 (5 bases). The CDR3 runs 14 residues. Trimming took 6 bases from V and 5 from J, leaving 13 bases between them. Germline-derived CDR1 and CDR2 are MNHNS and SASEGT. CDR3 DNA sequence: TGTGCCAGCAGGGGCCGGTCGGGGACCGGGGAGCTGTTTTTT. Translation gives CASRGRSGTGELFF.

The chain recombines TRBV14 with TRBJ2-5; 8 positions match TRBD1. The CDR3 extends over 14 amino acids. V shed 3 bases, J shed 5 bases, and the junction held 5 bases outside the gene matches. Germline lookup yields CDR1 SGHDN and CDR2 FVKESK. CDR3 amino acids: CASSQDRDWETQYF. CDR3 nucleotides: TGTGCCAGCAGCCAGGACAGGGATTGGGAGACCCAGTACTTC.

The chain is built from TRBV15 and TRBJ2-5, with 7 nucleotides matching TRBD1. Germline CDR1 reads LNHNV; CDR2 reads YYDKDF (reference sequence). This CDR3 is 15 amino acids long. The trim removed 2 bases at V and 4 bases at J, leaving 7 bases unmatched. The CDR3 bases are TGTGCCACCAGCAGAAGTAGGACAGGACCAGAGACCCAGTACTTC. It translates to CATSRSRTGPETQYF.

This clonotype showed up just a few times. The rearrangement uses TRBV18 and TRBJ1-6; D might be TRBD1 (6 bases). Germline CDR1 KGHSH, CDR2 LQKENI. The CDR3 is 13 residues long. The ends were cut back, 8 bases at V and 7 bases at J, with 12 bases in the middle. CDR3 loop: CASTRDKNSPLHF. CDR3 sequence (DNA): TGTGCCAGCACTCGGGACAAGAATTCACCCCTCCACTTT. The whole variable domain, remainder taken from reference TRBV18 and TRBJ1-6, is NAGVMQNPRHLVRRRGQEARLRCSPMKGHSHVYWYRQLPEEGLKFMVYLQKENIIDESGMPKERFSAEFPKEGPSILRIQQVVRGDSAAYFCASTRDKNSPLHFGNGTRLTVT.

The sample holds many counts of this clonotype. This chain joins TRBV6-5 and TRBJ2-3; tentatively, D is TRBD2 (6 bases). The CDR3 is made up of 15 amino acids. Trimming stripped 2 bases from V and 1 base from J, with 10 bases between. Germline loops: CDR1 MNHEY, CDR2 SVGAGI. CDR3 DNA: TGTGCCAGCAGTTACGAAGCGGGCGGCACAGATACGCAGTATTTT. This codes for CASSYEAGGTDTQYF.

This clonotype was detected a few times. The chain employs TRBV7-9 and TRBJ2-5; D is possibly TRBD1 (7 bases). The CDR3 extends over 15 amino acids. Germline V gene data show CDR1 as SEHNR and CDR2 as FQNEAQ (reference sequence). With 0 bases removed from V and 5 bases from J, the gap between germline ends came to 13 bases. The CDR3 region is CASSLAFAGGETQYF. Here the CDR3 DNA reads TGTGCCAGCAGCTTAGCGTTTGCAGGGGGGGAGACCCAGTACTTC.

This clonotype was counted at least ten times. This sequence joins TRBV6-5 and TRBJ2-7; possibly TRBD1 for D (6 bases). Germline assignment: CDR1 MNHEY and CDR2 SVGAGI. Trimming shortened V by 5 bases and J by 9 bases, and 14 bases separated the two germline ends. This CDR3 is 12 amino acids long. The CDR3 sequence: CASSAPQGRQYF. For the CDR3, the DNA is TGTGCCAGCAGTGCCCCACAGGGACGGCAGTACTTC.

This clonotype was recorded many times. The chain carries TRBV20-1 and TRBJ2-1, with 12 bases identical to TRBD2. Germline values: CDR1 DFQATT, CDR2 SNEGSKA (reference sequence). The CDR3 loop spans 14 amino acids. V lost 4 bases to trimming and J lost 8 bases; unmatched junction nucleotides: 6. The CDR3 reads CSATSGGAFDEQFF. The CDR3 DNA reads TGCAGTGCTACTAGCGGGGGGGCTTTCGATGAGCAGTTCTTC.